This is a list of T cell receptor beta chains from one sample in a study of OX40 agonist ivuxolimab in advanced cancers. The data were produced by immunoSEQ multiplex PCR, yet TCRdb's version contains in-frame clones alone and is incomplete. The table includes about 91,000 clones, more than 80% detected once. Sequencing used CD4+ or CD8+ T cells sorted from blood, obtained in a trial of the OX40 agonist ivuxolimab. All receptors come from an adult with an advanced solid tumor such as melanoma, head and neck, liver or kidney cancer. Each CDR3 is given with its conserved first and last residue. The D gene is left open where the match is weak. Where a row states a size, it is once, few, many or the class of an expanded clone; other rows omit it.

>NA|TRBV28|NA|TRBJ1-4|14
CASSWGATNEKLFF
TGTGCCAGCAGTTGGGGGGCGACGAATGAAAAACTGTTTTTT
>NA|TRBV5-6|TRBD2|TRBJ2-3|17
CASSLTQAGGPADTQYF
TGTGCCAGCAGCTTGACCCAAGCGGGAGGGCCAGCAGATACGCAGTATTTT
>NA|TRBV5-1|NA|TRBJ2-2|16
CASSPRQDHNTGELFF
TGCGCCAGCAGCCCTAGACAGGACCACAACACCGGGGAGCTGTTTTTT
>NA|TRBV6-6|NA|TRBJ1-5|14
CASTSRAGEQPQHF
TGTGCCAGCACTAGCCGAGCAGGGGAGCAGCCCCAGCATTTT
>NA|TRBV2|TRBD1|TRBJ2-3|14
CAIQRMTGDGTQYF
TGTGCCATCCAACGAATGACAGGGGATGGGACGCAGTATTTT
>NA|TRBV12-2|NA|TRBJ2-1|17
CASRSPQKREAYNEQFF
TGTGCAAGTCGCTCCCCTCAAAAGCGGGAGGCGTACAATGAGCAGTTCTTC
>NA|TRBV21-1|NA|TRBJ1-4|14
CASSKPGGEEKLFF
TGTGCCAGCAGCAAACCCGGGGGGGAGGAAAAACTGTTTTTT
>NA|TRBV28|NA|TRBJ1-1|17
CASSLRGAGGMNTEAFF
TGTGCCAGCAGTTTACGGGGGGCAGGCGGCATGAACACTGAAGCTTTCTTT
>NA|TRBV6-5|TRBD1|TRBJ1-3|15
CASSPGTGAGNTIYF
TGTGCCAGCAGCCCCGGGACAGGGGCCGGAAACACCATATATTTT
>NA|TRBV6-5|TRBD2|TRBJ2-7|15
CASSSTSGRTYEQYF
TGTGCCAGCAGTTCGACTAGCGGGAGGACCTACGAGCAGTACTTC
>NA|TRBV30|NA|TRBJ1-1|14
CAWRPRGLTRRAFF
TGTGCCTGGAGGCCCCGCGGACTCACACGGAGGGCTTTCTTT
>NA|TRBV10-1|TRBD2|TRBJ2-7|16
CASTEWASGLTYEQYF
TGCGCCAGCACCGAGTGGGCTAGCGGGTTAACCTACGAGCAGTACTTC
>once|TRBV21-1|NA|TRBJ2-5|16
CASSKALSGIQETQYF
TGTGCCAGCAGCAAAGCGCTTTCAGGGATCCAAGAGACCCAGTACTTC
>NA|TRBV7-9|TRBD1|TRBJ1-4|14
CASSFGQGNEKLFF
TGTGCCAGCAGCTTCGGACAGGGGAATGAAAAACTGTTTTTT
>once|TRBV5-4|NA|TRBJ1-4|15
CASSIVPGPTGKLFF
TGTGCCAGCAGCATAGTGCCGGGCCCTACGGGAAAACTGTTTTTT
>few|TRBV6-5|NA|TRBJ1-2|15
CASSYSWGRNYGYTF
TGTGCCAGCAGTTACTCGTGGGGGCGAAACTATGGCTACACCTTC
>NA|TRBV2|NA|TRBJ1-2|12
CASQFGGYGYTF
TGTGCCAGCCAATTCGGGGGCTATGGCTACACCTTC
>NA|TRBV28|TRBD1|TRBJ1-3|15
CASSTARDRANTIYF
TGTGCCAGCAGTACCGCCCGAGACAGGGCTAACACCATATATTTT
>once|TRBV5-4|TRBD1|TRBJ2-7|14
CASSLGSRDRGEYF
TGTGCCAGCAGCTTGGGTTCCCGGGACAGGGGGGAGTACTTC
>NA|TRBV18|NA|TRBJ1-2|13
CASSPPGSGGYTF
TGTGCCAGCTCACCACCAGGGTCTGGTGGCTACACCTTC
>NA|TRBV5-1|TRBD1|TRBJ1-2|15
CASSLNGQGVTGYTF
TGCGCCAGCAGCTTGAACGGACAGGGGGTGACTGGCTACACCTTC
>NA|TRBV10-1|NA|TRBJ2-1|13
CASSVGVYNEQFF
TGCGCCAGCAGTGTAGGGGTCTACAATGAGCAGTTCTTC
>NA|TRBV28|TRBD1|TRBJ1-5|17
CASSFPTGGNSNQPQHF
TGTGCCAGCAGTTTTCCCACAGGGGGTAATAGCAATCAGCCCCAGCATTTT
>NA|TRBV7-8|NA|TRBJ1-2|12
CASSPDSYGYTF
TGTGCCAGCAGCCCGGACAGCTATGGCTACACCTTC
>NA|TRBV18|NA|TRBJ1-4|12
CASSAGDEKLFF
TGTGCCAGCTCTGCCGGGGATGAAAAACTGTTTTTT
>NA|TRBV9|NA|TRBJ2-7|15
CASSVEPAADYEQYF
TGTGCCAGCAGCGTAGAACCGGCAGCGGACTACGAGCAGTACTTC
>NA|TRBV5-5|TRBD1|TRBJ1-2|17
CASSLAVGGLGNYGYTF
TGTGCCAGCAGCTTGGCGGTAGGGGGCTTGGGTAACTATGGCTACACCTTC
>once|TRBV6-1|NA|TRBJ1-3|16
CASSESLGRLGNTIYF
TGTGCCAGCAGTGAATCGTTGGGGAGGTTGGGAAACACCATATATTTT
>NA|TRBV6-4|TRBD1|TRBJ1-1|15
CASSLGTGLNTEAFF
TGTGCCAGCAGCCTAGGGACAGGGTTGAACACTGAAGCTTTCTTT
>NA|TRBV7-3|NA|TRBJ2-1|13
CASSSIWGNEQFF
TGTGCCAGCAGCTCGATATGGGGTAATGAGCAGTTCTTC
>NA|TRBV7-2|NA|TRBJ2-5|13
CRQLTLQWETQYF
TGTAGGCAGCTGACACTCCAGTGGGAGACCCAGTACTTC
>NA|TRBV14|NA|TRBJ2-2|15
CASSSNRRNTGELFF
TGTGCCAGCAGCTCAAACAGGAGAAACACCGGGGAGCTGTTTTTT
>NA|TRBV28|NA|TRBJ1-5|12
CASSLLGQPQHF
TGTGCCAGCAGTTTATTAGGTCAGCCCCAGCATTTT
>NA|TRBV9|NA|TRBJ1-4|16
CASSPGQDRLNEKLFF
TGTGCCAGCAGCCCCGGCCAGGACAGACTTAATGAAAAACTGTTTTTT
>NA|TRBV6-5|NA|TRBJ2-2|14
CASSYSRNTGELFF
TGTGCCAGCAGTTACTCACGCAACACCGGGGAGCTGTTTTTT
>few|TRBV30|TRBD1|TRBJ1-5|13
CAWGQGNNQPQHF
TGTGCCTGGGGACAGGGCAACAATCAGCCCCAGCATTTT
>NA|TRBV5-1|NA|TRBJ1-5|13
CASSLGQGQPQHF
TGCGCCAGCAGCTTGGGGCAAGGACAGCCCCAGCATTTT
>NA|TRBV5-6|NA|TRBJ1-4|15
CASSQRTESNEKLFF
TGTGCCAGCAGCCAAAGGACAGAATCAAATGAAAAACTGTTTTTT
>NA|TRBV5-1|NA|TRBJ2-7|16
CASSLGVTLRSYEQYF
TGCGCCAGCAGCTTGGGCGTCACTCTCCGCTCCTACGAGCAGTACTTC
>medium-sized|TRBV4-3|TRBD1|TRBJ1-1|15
CASNTMNRGRTEAFF
TGCGCCAGCAACACTATGAACAGGGGGAGGACTGAAGCTTTCTTT
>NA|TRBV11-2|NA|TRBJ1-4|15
CASSLSPSRNEKLFF
TGTGCCAGCAGCTTATCACCAAGCAGAAATGAAAAACTGTTTTTT
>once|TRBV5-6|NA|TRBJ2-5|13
CASSFSHQETQYF
TGTGCCAGCAGCTTTTCCCACCAAGAGACCCAGTACTTC
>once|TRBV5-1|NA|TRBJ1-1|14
CASSLFPENTEAFF
TGCGCCAGCAGCTTGTTCCCAGAGAACACTGAAGCTTTCTTT
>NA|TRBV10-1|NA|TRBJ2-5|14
CASSLPAGKETQYF
TGCGCCAGCTCCCTTCCGGCAGGAAAAGAGACCCAGTACTTC
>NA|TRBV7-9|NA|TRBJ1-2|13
CASSLNRQRGYTF
TGTGCCAGCAGCTTAAACAGGCAGAGGGGCTACACCTTC
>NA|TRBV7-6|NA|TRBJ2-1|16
CASSLSAWSSYNEQFF
TGTGCCAGCAGCTTATCGGCCTGGAGCTCCTACAATGAGCAGTTCTTC
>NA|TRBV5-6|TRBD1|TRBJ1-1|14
CASIRDRMNTEAFF
TGTGCCAGCATAAGGGACAGGATGAACACTGAAGCTTTCTTT
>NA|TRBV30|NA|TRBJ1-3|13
CAWSVGDGNTIYF
TGTGCCTGGAGTGTGGGGGACGGAAACACCATATATTTT
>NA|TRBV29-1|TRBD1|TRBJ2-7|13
CSVGQGTEYEQYF
TGCAGCGTCGGTCAGGGGACAGAGTACGAGCAGTACTTC
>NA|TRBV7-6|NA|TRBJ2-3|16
CASSSSSSASTDTQYF
TGTGCCAGCAGCTCCTCTTCTAGCGCGAGCACAGATACGCAGTATTTT